The T cell receptor (beta chain) under discussion was sequenced for a study of sequential checkpoint blockade in melanoma. Study context: After both sequences, patients received maintenance nivolumab.

Data came from immunoSEQ multiplex PCR; TCRdb stores just in-frame clones and leaves some out. The sample holds almost 20,000 clones, roughly four fifths seen once. CDR3 size: 15 residues. V dropped 3 bases and J dropped 2 bases, with 12 bases sitting between them. The V gene's germline CDR1 is SGDLS and CDR2 YYNGEE. The treatment: randomized to nivolumab then ipilimumab (arm A) or the reverse (arm B). The gene calls are TRBV9 and TRBJ1-3; D gene ambiguous. The TCR sequence derives from a human donor with melanoma. Sequencing was performed on CD8+ T cells sorted from blood (inferred from file names), taken from a patient given nivolumab and ipilimumab in sequence. CDR3 loop: CASSAYALPGNTIYF. The DNA of the CDR3 is TGTGCCAGCAGCGCGTACGCACTTCCTGGAAACACCATATATTTT.